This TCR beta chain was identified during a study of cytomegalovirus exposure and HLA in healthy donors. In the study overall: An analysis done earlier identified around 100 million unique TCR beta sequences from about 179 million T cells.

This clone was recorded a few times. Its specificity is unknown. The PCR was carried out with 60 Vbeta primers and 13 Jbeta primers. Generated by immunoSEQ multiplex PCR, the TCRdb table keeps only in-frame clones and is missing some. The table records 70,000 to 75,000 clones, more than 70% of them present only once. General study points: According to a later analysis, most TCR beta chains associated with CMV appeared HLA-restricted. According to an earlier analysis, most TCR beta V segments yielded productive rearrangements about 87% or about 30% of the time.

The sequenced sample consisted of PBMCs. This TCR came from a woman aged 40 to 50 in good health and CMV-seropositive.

In nucleotides, the CDR3 is TGTGCCAGCAAATACAGGGGACAGGGGTCCCAGCCCCAGCATTTT. Its protein is CASKYRGQGSQPQHF. The chain links TRBV6-5 to TRBJ1-5; TRBD1 agrees at 10 bases. Germline V CDR1 and CDR2: MNHEY, SVGAGI. The CDR3 has 15 residues. V shed 7 bases, J shed 7 bases, and the junction held 10 bases outside the gene matches.